The rows below give T cell receptor beta chains drawn from one sample of a study of T cells after yellow fever vaccination. From the 5' RACE reads, TCRdb called clonotypes with MiXCR, one entry per CDR3 protein. The sample carries over 300,000 distinct CDR3 sequences, around 7% recorded once. Specimen: PBMCs, collected 45 days after the first yellow fever vaccination. These receptors all come from a man between 18 and 35 years old who received the YFV17D yellow fever vaccine. The CDR3 runs from the conserved cysteine through the conserved F or W. A D gene is named only where the DNA matches it firmly. Rows may omit the clone size; those that give it use once, few, many or a size class.

j_call clone_size cdr3_length d_call v_call cdr3_aa cdr3_nt
TRBJ2-3 few 14 - TRBV6-2/TRBV6-3 CASSWGRETDTQYF TGTGCCAGCAGTTGGGGCAGGGAAACAGATACGCAGTATTTT
TRBJ1-1 few 15 - TRBV3-1 CASSPSFNLNTEAFF TGTGCCAGCAGCCCCTCCTTCAACCTGAACACTGAAGCTTTCTTT
TRBJ1-6 many 16 - TRBV4-1 CASSQEAWEYNSPLHF TGCGCCAGCAGCCAAGAAGCTTGGGAGTATAATTCACCCCTCCACTTT
TRBJ1-2 - 15 - TRBV5-4 CASSAAFGGGNGYTF TGTGCCAGCAGCGCGGCATTTGGGGGTGGCAATGGCTACACCTTC
TRBJ1-4 - 17 TRBD1 TRBV4-2 CASSKGQGPATNEKLFF TGTGCCAGCAGCAAAGGACAGGGGCCTGCAACTAATGAAAAACTGTTTTTT
TRBJ2-7 few 15 - TRBV7-8 CASSLLGTSLGEQYF TGTGCCAGCAGCCTTCTAGGGACATCCTTAGGCGAGCAGTACTTC
TRBJ1-2 - 13 TRBD1 TRBV5-5 CASSTDRAGGYTF TGTGCCAGCAGCACTGACAGGGCGGGCGGCTACACCTTC
TRBJ2-7 few 14 TRBD1 TRBV12-3/TRBV12-4 CASSRDRGHHEQYF TGTGCCAGCAGCCGGGACAGGGGGCACCACGAGCAGTACTTC
TRBJ1-5 many 15 - TRBV14 CASSQGFRVGQPQHF TGTGCCAGCAGCCAAGGTTTCCGTGTCGGTCAGCCCCAGCATTTT
TRBJ2-3 few 15 - TRBV9 CASSVGRGPTDTQYF TGTGCCAGCAGCGTAGGGAGGGGGCCGACAGATACGCAGTATTTT
TRBJ1-4 many 14 TRBD1 TRBV6-1 CASTRTGVGEKLFF TGTGCCAGCACCCGGACAGGGGTAGGCGAAAAACTGTTTTTT
TRBJ2-3 many 13 - TRBV5-1 CASSLALRDTQYF TGCGCCAGCAGCTTGGCCCTCCGAGATACGCAGTATTTT
TRBJ1-6 few 16 TRBD1 TRBV5-4 CASSLAQGGAGSPLHF TGTGCCAGCAGCTTGGCTCAAGGGGGCGCGGGGTCACCCCTCCACTTT
TRBJ2-5 few 15 - TRBV28 CASSLEQQPQETQYF TGTGCCAGCAGTTTGGAACAGCAACCCCAAGAGACCCAGTACTTC
TRBJ1-1 few 15 - TRBV6-5 CASSYSISFRTEAFF TGTGCCAGCAGTTACTCGATTTCGTTTCGGACTGAAGCTTTCTTT
TRBJ2-7 few 16 - TRBV19 CASSIRPGGHSYEQYF TGTGCCAGTAGTATACGTCCTGGGGGCCACTCCTACGAGCAGTACTTC
TRBJ2-3 - 14 TRBD1 TRBV12-3/TRBV12-4 CASTGGLSTDTQYF TGTGCCAGTACAGGGGGCCTAAGCACAGATACGCAGTATTTT
TRBJ2-7 - 15 TRBD2 TRBV6-5 CASSSGGAGEYEQYF TGTGCCAGCAGCTCTGGGGGAGCGGGGGAATACGAGCAGTACTTC
TRBJ2-3 few 18 TRBD2 TRBV12-3/TRBV12-4 CASSFWSVTSGGSDTQYF TGTGCCAGCAGTTTTTGGAGCGTAACTAGCGGGGGGTCGGATACGCAGTATTTT
TRBJ2-2 many 15 - TRBV11-2 CASSPGDGNTGELFF TGTGCCAGCAGCCCTGGGGACGGAAACACCGGGGAGCTGTTTTTT
TRBJ2-3 many 18 - TRBV11-2 CASSLGWVTSPSTDTQYF TGTGCCAGCAGCTTAGGGTGGGTAACCTCCCCCAGCACAGATACGCAGTATTTT
TRBJ2-3 - 14 - TRBV5-1 CASCSGVITDTQYF TGCGCCAGCTGTTCCGGGGTTATCACAGATACGCAGTATTTT
TRBJ2-5 - 14 - TRBV12-3/TRBV12-4 CASKAEGSQETQYF TGTGCCAGCAAGGCTGAGGGGTCCCAAGAGACCCAGTACTTC
TRBJ1-1 few 15 - TRBV5-1 CASSFGEDYNTEAFF TGCGCCAGCAGCTTCGGGGAAGATTACAACACTGAAGCTTTCTTT
TRBJ2-5 - 15 - TRBV7-9 CASSPPGAPRETQYF TGTGCCAGCAGCCCGCCCGGGGCGCCTCGCGAGACCCAGTACTTC
TRBJ1-1 few 16 - TRBV9 CASSPTDPPRDTEAFF TGTGCCAGCAGCCCAACGGACCCTCCCAGGGACACTGAAGCTTTCTTT
TRBJ2-5 many 15 - TRBV4-2 CASSQDRPGQETQYF TGTGCCAGCAGCCAAGATCGTCCAGGACAAGAGACCCAGTACTTC
TRBJ2-3 few 13 - TRBV6-1 CASSTMLADTQYF TGTGCCAGCAGTACCATGCTAGCAGATACGCAGTATTTT
TRBJ2-7 few 14 TRBD1 TRBV5-4 CASRSGTGGSEQYF TGTGCCAGCAGGTCGGGGACAGGGGGTAGCGAGCAGTACTTC
TRBJ1-4 - 15 TRBD1 TRBV7-9 CASSFVGQGDEKLFF TGTGCCAGCAGCTTCGTGGGACAGGGTGATGAAAAACTGTTTTTT
TRBJ1-4 - 16 - TRBV6-5 CASSYSSSPRGEKLFF TGTGCCAGCAGTTACTCCTCCAGCCCCCGGGGTGAAAAACTGTTTTTT
TRBJ1-3 - 16 - TRBV9 CASSPGTLNSGNTIYF TGTGCCAGCAGCCCGGGGACACTAAACTCTGGAAACACCATATATTTT
TRBJ2-4 - 17 - TRBV7-3 CASSAGTGLTTKNIQYF TGTGCCAGCAGCGCGGGGACTGGCCTAACTACCAAAAACATTCAGTACTTC
TRBJ2-7 few 13 TRBD1 TRBV10-3 CAISRQGWDEQYF TGTGCCATCAGCAGACAGGGTTGGGACGAGCAGTACTTC